A single sample is the source of the 4 T cell receptor beta chains below, sequenced in a study of T cells in Graves' hyperthyroidism and ophthalmopathy. What was amplified from RNA transcripts were TCR beta CDR3 regions. The HTBI primer set served for first-round RT-PCR of the TCR CDR3. TCRdb reprocessed the multiplex PCR reads via MiXCR and lists one record per CDR3 protein. The sample holds fewer than 350,000 distinct CDR3 sequences, around 13% seen once. Sequenced input: blood. The source of these receptors is a woman in her 40s with Graves' hyperthyroidism.

The chain employs TRBV27 and TRBJ2-7; D is uncertain. The CDR3 extends over 13 amino acids. Germline V gene data show CDR1 as MNHEY and CDR2 as SMNVEV (reference sequence). Trimming pared 6 bases from V and 6 bases from J, leaving 15 bases between. The CDR3 nucleotides read TGTGCCAGCAGCCAAGATTCTAGAGGCGAGCAGTACTTC. It codes for CASSQDSRGEQYF.

As concerns this clonotype: This likely comes from a read error, as the CDR3 has no conserved phenylalanine or tryptophan at its end. The genes are TRBV6-4 and TRBJ2-1; 8 positions agree with TRBD1. Losses at the gene ends were 4 bases for V and 2 bases for J; bases not matched to a gene: 1. CDR1 and CDR2 from the germline V gene are MRHNA and SNTAGT. The CDR3 is 14 amino acids. The CDR3 bases are TGTGCCAGCAGTGCGACAGGGGCCTACAATGAGCAGTTCTCC. Protein: CASSATGAYNEQFS.

The rearrangement uses TRBV12-3 or TRBV12-4 and TRBJ2-4; 8 bases align to TRBD2. The junction had 5 bases not matched to a gene; V was cut back by 0 bases and J by 7 bases. The CDR3 runs 15 residues. The CDR3: CASSLAAGGPNIQYF. CDR3 sequence (DNA): TGTGCCAGCAGTTTAGCGGCGGGAGGTCCCAACATTCAGTACTTC.

V is TRBV11-1 and J is TRBJ2-3; 13 bases match TRBD2. The CDR3 has 17 residues. J was trimmed by 2 bases and V by 5 bases; bases with no gene match: 7. CDR1 and CDR2 from the germline V gene are SGHAT and FQDESV (reference sequence). The CDR3 region has the DNA TGTGCCAGCAGCAGGACTAGCGGGAGTCGTATCACAGATACGCAGTATTTT. This encodes CASSRTSGSRITDTQYF.